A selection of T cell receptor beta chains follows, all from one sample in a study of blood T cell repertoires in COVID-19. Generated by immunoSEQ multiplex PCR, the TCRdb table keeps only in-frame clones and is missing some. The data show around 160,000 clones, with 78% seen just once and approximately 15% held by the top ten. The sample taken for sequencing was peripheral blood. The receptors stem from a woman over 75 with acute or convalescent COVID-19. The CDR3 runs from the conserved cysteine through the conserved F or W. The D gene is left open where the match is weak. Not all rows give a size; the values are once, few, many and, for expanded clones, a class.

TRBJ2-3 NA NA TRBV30 CAWTTAGATDTQYF TGTGCCTGGACTACGGCGGGGGCCACAGATACGCAGTATTTT
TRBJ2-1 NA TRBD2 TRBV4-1 CASRRTSGSSYNEQFF TGCGCCAGCAGACGGACTAGCGGGAGCTCGTACAATGAGCAGTTCTTC
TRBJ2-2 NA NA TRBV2 CASSGRRDTGELFF TGTGCCAGCAGTGGGAGGCGGGACACCGGGGAGCTGTTTTTT
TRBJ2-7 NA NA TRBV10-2 CASSETGDSDYEQYF TGCGCCAGCAGTGAGACGGGGGACAGCGACTACGAGCAGTACTTC
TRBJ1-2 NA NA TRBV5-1 CASSLETSWGYTF TGCGCCAGCAGCTTGGAGACATCCTGGGGCTACACCTTC
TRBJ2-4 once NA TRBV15 CATSSGDRRAKNIQYF TGTGCCACCAGCAGTGGTGACCGGAGGGCCAAAAACATTCAGTACTTC
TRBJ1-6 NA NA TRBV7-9 CASSLGAGNSPLHF TGTGCCAGCAGCCTAGGGGCAGGAAATTCACCCCTCCACTTT
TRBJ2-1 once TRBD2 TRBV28 CASSLRGRAYNEQFF TGTGCCAGCAGTTTACGCGGGAGAGCTTACAATGAGCAGTTCTTC
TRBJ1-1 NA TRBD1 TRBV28 CASRLKTGGRAEAFF TGTGCCAGCAGACTAAAGACAGGGGGGAGGGCTGAAGCTTTCTTT
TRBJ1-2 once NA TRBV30 CAWSPLSSGNYGYTF TGTGCCTGGAGTCCGCTTAGCTCCGGCAACTATGGCTACACCTTC
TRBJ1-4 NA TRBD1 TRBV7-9 CASSLGDRVKLFF TGTGCCAGCAGCTTAGGGGACAGGGTAAAACTGTTTTTT
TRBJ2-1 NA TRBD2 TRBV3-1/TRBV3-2 CASSPLAGGQYNEQFF TGTGCCAGCAGCCCACTAGCGGGGGGACAATACAATGAGCAGTTCTTC
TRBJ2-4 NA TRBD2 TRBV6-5 CASTPGGKNIQYF TGTGCCAGCACGCCGGGAGGGAAGAACATTCAGTACTTC
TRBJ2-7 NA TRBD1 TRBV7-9 CASSLGTGLAYEQYF TGTGCCAGCAGCTTAGGGACAGGTCTTGCCTACGAGCAGTACTTC
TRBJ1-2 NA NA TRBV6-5 CASSYGGPANYGYTF TGTGCCAGCAGTTATGGAGGCCCCGCTAACTATGGCTACACCTTC
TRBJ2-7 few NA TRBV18 CASSPSGSYEQYF TGTGCCAGCTCACCATCCGGGTCCTACGAGCAGTACTTC
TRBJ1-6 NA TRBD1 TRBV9 CASSLTNLQGAGSPLHF TGTGCCAGCAGCCTCACGAACTTGCAGGGGGCGGGTTCACCCCTCCACTTT
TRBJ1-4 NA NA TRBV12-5 CASGLVQVGQGEKLFF TGTGCTAGTGGTTTGGTACAAGTGGGCCAGGGAGAAAAACTGTTTTTT
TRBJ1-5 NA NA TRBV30 CAWSGGSLNQPQHF TGTGCCTGGAGTGGGGGCAGCCTAAATCAGCCCCAGCATTTT
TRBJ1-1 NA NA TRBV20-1 CSARPRTEAFF TGCAGTGCCCGGCCGAGGACTGAAGCTTTCTTT
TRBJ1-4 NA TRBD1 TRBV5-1 CASSLGDRGPGSEKLFF TGCGCCAGCAGCTTGGGGGACAGGGGACCCGGGTCTGAAAAACTGTTTTTT
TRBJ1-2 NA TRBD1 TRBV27 CASSPTSTGGRSGYTF TGTGCCAGCAGTCCTACTTCGACAGGGGGGAGGAGTGGCTACACCTTC
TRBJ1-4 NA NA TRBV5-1 CASRLNEKLFF TGCGCCAGCAGACTGAATGAAAAACTGTTTTTT
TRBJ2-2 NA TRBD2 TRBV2 CASRRRGTSANTGELFF TGTGCCAGCAGACGGCGGGGGACCTCCGCGAACACCGGGGAGCTGTTTTTT